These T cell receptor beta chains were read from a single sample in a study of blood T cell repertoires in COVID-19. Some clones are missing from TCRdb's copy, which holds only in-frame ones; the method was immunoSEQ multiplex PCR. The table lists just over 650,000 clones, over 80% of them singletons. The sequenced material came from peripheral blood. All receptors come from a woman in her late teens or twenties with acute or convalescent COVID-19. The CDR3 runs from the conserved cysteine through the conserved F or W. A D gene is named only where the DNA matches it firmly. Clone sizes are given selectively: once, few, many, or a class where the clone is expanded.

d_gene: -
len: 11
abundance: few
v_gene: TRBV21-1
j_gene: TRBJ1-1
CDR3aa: CASSKAYEAFF
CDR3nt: TGTGCCAGCAGCAAAGCTTATGAAGCTTTCTTT

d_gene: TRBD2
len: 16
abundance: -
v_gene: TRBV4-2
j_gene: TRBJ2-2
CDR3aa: CASSQASGGAGGELFF
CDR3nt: TGTGCCAGCAGCCAGGCTAGCGGGGGGGCTGGCGGGGAGCTGTTTTTT

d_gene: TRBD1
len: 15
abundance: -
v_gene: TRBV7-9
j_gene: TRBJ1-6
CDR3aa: CASTPQGASRSPLHF
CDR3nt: TGTGCCAGCACCCCACAGGGGGCTTCGCGTTCACCCCTCCACTTT

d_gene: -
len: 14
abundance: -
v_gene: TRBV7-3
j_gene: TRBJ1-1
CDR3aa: CASSSDSLYTEAFF
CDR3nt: TGTGCCAGCAGCAGTGACAGCTTGTACACTGAAGCTTTCTTT

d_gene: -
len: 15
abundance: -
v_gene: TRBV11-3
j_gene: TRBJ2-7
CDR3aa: CASSLDGGRDSEQYF
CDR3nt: TGTGCCAGCAGCTTAGATGGGGGCAGGGATAGCGAGCAGTACTTC

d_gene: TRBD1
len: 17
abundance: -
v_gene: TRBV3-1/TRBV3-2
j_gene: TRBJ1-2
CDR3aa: CASSPLTTGAYLYGYTF
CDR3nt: TGTGCCAGCAGCCCCCTCACGACAGGGGCTTACCTATATGGCTACACCTTC

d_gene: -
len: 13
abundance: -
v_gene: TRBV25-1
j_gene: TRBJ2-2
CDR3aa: CASSEYRIGELFF
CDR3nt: TGTGCCAGCAGTGAATATCGTATCGGGGAGCTGTTTTTT

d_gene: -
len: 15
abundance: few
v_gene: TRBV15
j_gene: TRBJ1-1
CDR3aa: CATSREGGVGTEAFF
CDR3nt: TGTGCCACCAGCAGAGAGGGAGGGGTGGGTACTGAAGCTTTCTTT

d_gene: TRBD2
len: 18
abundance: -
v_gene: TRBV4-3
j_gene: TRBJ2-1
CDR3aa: CASSQDGGGTSSPNEQFF
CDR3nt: TGCGCCAGCAGCCAAGATGGAGGGGGGACTAGCTCTCCCAATGAGCAGTTCTTC

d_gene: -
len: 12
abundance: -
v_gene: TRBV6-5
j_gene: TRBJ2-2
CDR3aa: CASSSNTGELFF
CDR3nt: TGTGCCAGCAGCTCCAACACCGGGGAGCTGTTTTTT

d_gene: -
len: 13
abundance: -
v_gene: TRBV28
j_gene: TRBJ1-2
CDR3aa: CASSPGTGYGYTF
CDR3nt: TGTGCCAGCAGCCCCGGGACTGGCTATGGCTACACCTTC

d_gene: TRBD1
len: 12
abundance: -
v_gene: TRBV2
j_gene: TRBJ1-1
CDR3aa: CASRGTGDEAFF
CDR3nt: TGTGCCAGCAGAGGGACAGGGGATGAAGCTTTCTTT

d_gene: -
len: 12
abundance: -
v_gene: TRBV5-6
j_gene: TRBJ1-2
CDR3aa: CASSLRSYGYTF
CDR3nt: TGTGCCAGCAGCCTGAGGAGCTATGGCTACACCTTC

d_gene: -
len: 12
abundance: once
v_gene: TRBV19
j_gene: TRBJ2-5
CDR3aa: CASRRNIETQYF
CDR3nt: TGTGCCAGTCGGAGGAACATAGAGACCCAGTACTTC

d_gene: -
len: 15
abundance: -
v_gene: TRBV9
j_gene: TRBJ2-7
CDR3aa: CASSVVGNVHYEQYF
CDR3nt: TGTGCCAGCAGCGTAGTCGGGAACGTACACTACGAGCAGTACTTC

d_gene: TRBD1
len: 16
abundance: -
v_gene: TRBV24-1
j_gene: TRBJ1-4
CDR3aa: CATSDSRGQDREKLFF
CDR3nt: TGTGCCACCAGTGATTCCAGGGGGCAGGATCGGGAAAAACTGTTTTTT

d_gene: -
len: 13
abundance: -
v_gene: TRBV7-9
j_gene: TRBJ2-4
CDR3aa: CASSLEAGDIQYF
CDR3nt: TGTGCCAGCAGCTTAGAAGCAGGGGACATTCAGTACTTC

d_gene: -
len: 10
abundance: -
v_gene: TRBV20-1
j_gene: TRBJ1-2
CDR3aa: CSASIYGYTF
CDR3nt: TGCAGTGCTTCAATTTATGGCTACACCTTC

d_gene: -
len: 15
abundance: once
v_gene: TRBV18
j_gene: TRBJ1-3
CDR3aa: CASSPWTPSGNTIYF
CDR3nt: TGTGCCAGCTCACCCTGGACACCCTCTGGAAACACCATATATTTT

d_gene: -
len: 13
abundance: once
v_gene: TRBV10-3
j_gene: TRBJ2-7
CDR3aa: CAIRRDTNYEQYF
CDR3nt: TGTGCCATCAGACGGGACACTAACTACGAGCAGTACTTC

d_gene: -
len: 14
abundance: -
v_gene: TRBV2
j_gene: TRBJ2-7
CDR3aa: CASSELGSSSEQYF
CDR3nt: TGTGCCAGCAGTGAGCTAGGGAGCTCCTCCGAGCAGTACTTC

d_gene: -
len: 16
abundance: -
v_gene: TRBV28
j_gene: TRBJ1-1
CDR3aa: CASSPAPGLMNTEAFF
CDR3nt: TGTGCCAGCAGCCCAGCTCCGGGACTTATGAACACTGAAGCTTTCTTT

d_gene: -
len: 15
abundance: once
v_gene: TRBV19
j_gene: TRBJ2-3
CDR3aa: CASSIPTAGRDTQYF
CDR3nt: TGTGCCAGTAGTATCCCCACAGCGGGTAGGGATACGCAGTATTTT

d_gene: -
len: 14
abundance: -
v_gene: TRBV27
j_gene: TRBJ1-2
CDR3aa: CASSFKRTNYGYTF
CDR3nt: TGTGCCAGCAGTTTTAAGAGGACAAACTATGGCTACACCTTC

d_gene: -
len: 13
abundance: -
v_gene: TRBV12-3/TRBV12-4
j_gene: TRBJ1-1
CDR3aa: CASSLRKNTEAFF
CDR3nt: TGTGCCAGCAGTCTCAGGAAGAACACTGAAGCTTTCTTT

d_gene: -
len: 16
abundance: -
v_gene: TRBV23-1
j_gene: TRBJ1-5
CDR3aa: CASSQSRDYSNQPQHF
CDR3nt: TGCGCCAGCAGTCAATCTCGGGATTATAGCAATCAGCCCCAGCATTTT

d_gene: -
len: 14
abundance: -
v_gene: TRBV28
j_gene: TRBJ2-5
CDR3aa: CASSSRWGKETQYF
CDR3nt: TGTGCCAGCAGTTCTCGCTGGGGCAAAGAGACCCAGTACTTC

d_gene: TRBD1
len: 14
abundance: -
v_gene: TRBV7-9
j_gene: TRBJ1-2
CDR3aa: CASSLGKGAKGYTF
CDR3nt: TGTGCCAGCAGCTTAGGGAAGGGGGCGAAGGGCTACACCTTC

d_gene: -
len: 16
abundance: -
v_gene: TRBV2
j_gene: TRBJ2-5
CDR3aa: CASSGPGLKTQETQYF
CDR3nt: TGTGCCAGCAGTGGTCCGGGACTCAAAACTCAAGAGACCCAGTACTTC

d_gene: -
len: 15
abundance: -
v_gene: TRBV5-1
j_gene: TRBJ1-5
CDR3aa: CASSFKGGDNQPQHF
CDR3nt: TGCGCCAGCAGCTTTAAGGGGGGGGACAATCAGCCCCAGCATTTT

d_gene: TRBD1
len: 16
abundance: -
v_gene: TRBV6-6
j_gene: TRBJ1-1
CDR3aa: CASSLTGGEYSTEAFF
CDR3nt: TGTGCCAGCAGTTTAACAGGGGGAGAGTACAGCACTGAAGCTTTCTTT

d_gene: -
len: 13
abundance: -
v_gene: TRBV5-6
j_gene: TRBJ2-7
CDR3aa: CASSLSGLGEQYF
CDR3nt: TGTGCCAGCAGCTTGTCAGGCCTCGGCGAGCAGTACTTC